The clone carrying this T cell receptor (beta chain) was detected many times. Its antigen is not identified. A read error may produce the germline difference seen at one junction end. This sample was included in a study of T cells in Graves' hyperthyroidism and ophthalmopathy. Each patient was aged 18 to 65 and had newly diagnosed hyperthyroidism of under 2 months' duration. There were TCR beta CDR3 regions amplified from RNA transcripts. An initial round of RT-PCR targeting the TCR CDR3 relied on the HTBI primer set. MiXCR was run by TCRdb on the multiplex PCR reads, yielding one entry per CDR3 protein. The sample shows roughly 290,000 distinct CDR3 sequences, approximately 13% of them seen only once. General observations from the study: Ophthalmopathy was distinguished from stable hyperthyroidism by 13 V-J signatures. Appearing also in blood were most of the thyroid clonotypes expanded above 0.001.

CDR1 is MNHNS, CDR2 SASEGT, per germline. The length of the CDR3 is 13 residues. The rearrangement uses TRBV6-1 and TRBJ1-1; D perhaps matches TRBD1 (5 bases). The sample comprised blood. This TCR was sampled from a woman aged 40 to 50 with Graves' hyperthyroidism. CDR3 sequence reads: CASSDRVKTEAFF. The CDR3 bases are TGTGCCAGCAGTGACAGGGTGAAGACTGAAGCTTTCTTT.